This T cell receptor (beta chain) was identified during a study of T cell responses to AZD1222 COVID-19 vaccine. Findings of the study overall: CD4 TCRs associated with vaccination spanned spike, dominating at 160-218 and 743-854. The study found Spike-specific TCR breadth and depth rose after two AZD1222 doses. Donors, mostly white British, included more females; clonal diversity was possibly underestimated. Repertoire collection took place solely once the T cell response had peaked.

Using immunoSEQ multiplex PCR, the repertoire was profiled, and TCRdb retains in-frame clones only, with some absent. This table holds fewer than 150,000 clones, 88% found once. The V end was cut by 2 bases, the J end by 6 bases, with 10 bases between. CDR1 is LNHDA, CDR2 SQIVND, per germline (reference sequence). This CDR3 has 13 amino acids. Comment on this clone: Its target is unknown.

This material consisted of peripheral blood, taken 28 days after the second AZD1222 dose. The V call is TRBV19, the J call TRBJ1-1; tentative D call: TRBD1 (6 bases). The source of this sequence is an adult who received the AZD1222 COVID-19 vaccine. CDR3 DNA: TGTGCCAGTAGTATACTGGAGGGGGCTGAAGCTTTCTTT. It is translated as CASSILEGAEAFF. The whole variable domain, filled in from reference TRBV19 and TRBJ1-1, reads DGGITQSPKYLFRKEGQNVTLSCEQNLNHDAMYWYRQDPGQGLRLIYYSQIVNDFQKGDIAEGYSVSREKKESFPLTVTSAQKNPTAFYLCASSILEGAEAFFGQGTRLTVV.